This record looks at one TCR beta chain sequence and its context. Its antigen is undetermined. This entry is derived from a study of cytomegalovirus exposure and HLA in healthy donors. Per the germline V gene, CDR1 is SGHAT and CDR2 is FQNNGV. The CDR3 runs 17 residues. The V gene lost 5 bases and the J gene lost 3 bases, with 23 bases spanning the gap. Study-wide points: The authors confirmed in vitro that three CMV-associated chains were specific for CMV antigens. Reportedly, diagnosis of cytomegalovirus status by the classifier showed high specificity and sensitivity.

Only in-frame clones appear in the TCRdb table, and some are missing; sequencing was by immunoSEQ multiplex PCR. The table records 130,000 or so clones, 70% to 90% of them present only once. The source material was PBMCs. The chain employs TRBV11-2 and TRBJ2-7, with D possibly matching TRBD1 (6 bases). The TCR originated in a woman in her twenties or thirties in good health and CMV-seronegative. DNA for the CDR3: TGTGCCAGCAGCCCCTTGACAGGCTCGTTCCCCGACTACGAGCAGTACTTC. Translation: CASSPLTGSFPDYEQYF.